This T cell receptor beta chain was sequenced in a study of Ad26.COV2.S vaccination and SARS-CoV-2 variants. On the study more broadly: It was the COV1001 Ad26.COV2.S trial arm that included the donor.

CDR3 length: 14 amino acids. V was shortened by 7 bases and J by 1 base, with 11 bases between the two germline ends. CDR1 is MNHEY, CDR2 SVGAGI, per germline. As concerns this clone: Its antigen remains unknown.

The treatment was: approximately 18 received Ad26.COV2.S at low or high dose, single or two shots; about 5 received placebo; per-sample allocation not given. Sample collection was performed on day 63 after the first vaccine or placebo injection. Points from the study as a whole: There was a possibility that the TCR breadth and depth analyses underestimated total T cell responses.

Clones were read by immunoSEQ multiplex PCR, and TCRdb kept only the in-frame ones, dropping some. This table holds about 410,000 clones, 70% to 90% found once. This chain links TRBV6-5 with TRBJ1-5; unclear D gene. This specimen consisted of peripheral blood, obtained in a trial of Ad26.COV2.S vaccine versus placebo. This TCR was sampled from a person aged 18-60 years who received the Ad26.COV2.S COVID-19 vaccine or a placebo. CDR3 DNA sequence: TGTGCCAGCACGGTGTCATCGAGCAATCAGCCCCAGCATTTT. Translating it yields CASTVSSSNQPQHF.